The source of this TCR beta chain is a study of blood T cell repertoires in COVID-19. This clone has more than one count but fewer than ten. Only in-frame clones appear in the TCRdb table, and some are missing; sequencing was by immunoSEQ multiplex PCR. In the table there are approximately 170,000 clones, 80% to 95% of which are singletons. With 3 bases removed from V and 6 bases from J, the gap between germline ends came to 15 bases. CDR1 is DFQATT, CDR2 SNEGSKA, per germline (reference sequence). The CDR3 is 15 amino acids. Sequencing was done on a sample of peripheral blood. This receptor was taken from a woman aged 60-70 years with COVID-19, enrolled during active disease. The chain links TRBV20-1 to TRBJ1-6; unclear D gene. The CDR3: CSASPGPGSNSPLHF. CDR3 nucleotides: TGCAGTGCTAGTCCTGGACCGGGGAGTAATTCACCCCTCCACTTT.